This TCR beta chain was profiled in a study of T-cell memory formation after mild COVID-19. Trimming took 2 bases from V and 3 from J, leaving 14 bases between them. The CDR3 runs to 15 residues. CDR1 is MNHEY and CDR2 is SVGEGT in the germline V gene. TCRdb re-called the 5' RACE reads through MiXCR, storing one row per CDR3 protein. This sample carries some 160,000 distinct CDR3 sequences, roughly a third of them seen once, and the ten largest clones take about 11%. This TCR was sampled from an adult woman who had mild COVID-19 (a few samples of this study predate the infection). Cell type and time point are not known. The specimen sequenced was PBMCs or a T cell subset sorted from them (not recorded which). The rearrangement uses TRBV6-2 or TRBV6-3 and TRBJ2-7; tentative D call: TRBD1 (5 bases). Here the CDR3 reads CASSYLRVNVYEQYF. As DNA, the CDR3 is TGTGCCAGCAGTTACCTCAGGGTAAACGTCTACGAGCAGTACTTC.